These 25 T cell receptor beta chains were sequenced from one sample in a study of T-cell reconstitution after alpha-beta-depleted transplantation in children. Researchers prepared the TCRbeta library using unique molecular identifiers, the study reports. TCRdb independently ran MiXCR on the PCR reads; one entry per CDR3 protein. The sample holds around 340,000 distinct CDR3 sequences, about an eighth seen once. The sample here was PBMCs, taken from the stem cell graft. The receptors shown here come from a human donor who donated a stem cell graft to a child with Fanconi anemia.

V and J are TRBV11-2 and TRBJ2-3; D might be TRBD2 (6 bases). Deletions cut 0 bases from V and 9 bases from J, with 13 bases between. Germline CDR1 and CDR2: SGHAT and FQNNGV. CDR3 length equals 14 residues. CDR3: CASSLDSGRETQYF. CDR3 nucleotides: TGTGCCAGCAGCTTAGATTCCGGGAGAGAAACGCAGTATTTT.

This clonotype was recorded a few times. The chain combines TRBV28 with TRBJ2-4; weak D call: TRBD1 (5 bases). Germline V gene lookup returns CDR1 MDHEN and CDR2 SYDVKM. The CDR3 is 13 residues long. V lost 6 bases, J lost 8 bases, and 14 bases lay in between. Here the CDR3 reads CASRKTGADIQYF. DNA of the CDR3: TGTGCCAGCAGAAAAACAGGTGCGGACATTCAGTACTTC.

This clonotype appeared many times. The rearrangement uses TRBV25-1 and TRBJ1-5; maybe TRBD1 (6 bases). The CDR3 is 15 residues long. Germline-derived CDR1 and CDR2 are MGHDK and SYGVNS. Deletions cut 2 bases from V and 3 bases from J, with 11 bases between. CDR3 in amino acids: CASSEAGTYNQPQHF. DNA for the CDR3: TGTGCCAGCAGTGAAGCCGGGACATACAATCAGCCCCAGCATTTT.

V is TRBV4-3 and J is TRBJ1-1; D is perhaps TRBD1 (5 bases). CDR1 is LGHNA, CDR2 YSLEER, per germline. The V end was cut by 4 bases, the J end by 1 base, with 10 bases between. The CDR3 runs 14 residues. The CDR3, as DNA: TGCGCCAGCAGCCTGTATGACAGGAACACTGAAGCTTTCTTT. Translated, it gives CASSLYDRNTEAFF.

The V and J genes are TRBV3-1 and TRBJ2-3; 7 nucleotides line up with TRBD1. CDR1 and CDR2 (germline): LGHDT, YNNKEL (reference sequence). The V gene end was trimmed by 4 bases and the J gene end by 4 bases; junction bases not matched to a gene: 8. The CDR3 covers 15 residues. The CDR3 DNA reads TGTGCCAGCAGCCTCCGGGACAGTGTTTCAGATACGCAGTATTTT. Residues: CASSLRDSVSDTQYF.

This sequence joins TRBV12-3 or TRBV12-4 and TRBJ2-7; the D is unclear. CDR3 length: 12 amino acids. The V end was cut by 6 bases, the J end by 5 bases, with 11 bases between. The CDR3 region is CASSPPVHEQYF. In nucleotides, the CDR3 is TGTGCCAGCAGCCCCCCCGTACACGAGCAGTACTTC.

The CDR3 DNA reads TGCAGCGTTGAAGATAACACCATATATTTT. This sequence encodes CSVEDNTIYF. This chain links TRBV29-1 with TRBJ1-3; no firm D call. The CDR3 is 10 residues long. Per the germline V gene, CDR1 is SQVTM and CDR2 is ANQGSEA. V dropped 0 bases and J dropped 7 bases, with 1 base sitting between them.

V is TRBV7-2 and J is TRBJ2-3; D is unclear. Germline V CDR1 and CDR2: SGHTA, FQGNSA. This CDR3 spans 14 amino acids. V lost 3 bases and J lost 0, with 7 bases in between. This chain's CDR3 is CASSFEPSTDTQYF. The CDR3 DNA is TGTGCCAGCAGCTTTGAACCTAGCACAGATACGCAGTATTTT.

The chain recombines TRBV15 with TRBJ1-4, with D tentatively TRBD1 (5 bases). Trimming left V 5 bases short and J 5 bases short, with 21 bases between. The CDR3 has 17 residues. The V gene's germline CDR1 is LNHNV and CDR2 YYDKDF (reference sequence). DNA for the CDR3: TGTGCCACCAGCGGGGCCCCGAGGGCCTCAGAGAATGAAAAACTGTTTTTT. It translates to CATSGAPRASENEKLFF.

J is TRBJ2-6 and V is TRBV6-2 or TRBV6-3; 11 bases are shared with TRBD1. The CDR3 has 14 amino acids. In germline, CDR1 is MNHEY, CDR2 SVGEGT. V shed 4 bases, J shed 12 bases, and the junction held 5 bases outside the gene matches. Here the CDR3 DNA reads TGTGCCAGCAGTTGGACAGGGGGCGCGCCCGTCCTGACTTTC. It codes for CASSWTGGAPVLTF.

The chain carries TRBV5-1 and TRBJ2-7, with D possibly being TRBD2 (5 bases). Trimming left V 4 bases short and J 0 bases short, with 14 bases between. The V gene's germline CDR1 is SGHRS and CDR2 YFSETQ. The length of the CDR3 is 15 residues. The CDR3 nucleotides are TGCGCCAGCAGCGGACTGACACAGAGCTCCTACGAGCAGTACTTC. Its translation: CASSGLTQSSYEQYF. The full variable domain, its missing parts supplied by reference TRBV5-1 and TRBJ2-7, is KAGVTQTPRYLIKTRGQQVTLSCSPISGHRSVSWYQQTPGQGLQFLFEYFSETQRNKGNFPGRFSGRQFSNSRSEMNVSTLELGDSALYLCASSGLTQSSYEQYFGPGTRLTVT.

V and J are TRBV5-1 and TRBJ2-2; D might be TRBD2 (6 bases). This CDR3 has 15 amino acids. Germline assignment: CDR1 SGHRS and CDR2 YFSETQ. V was shortened by 2 bases and J by 8 bases, with 16 bases between the two germline ends. This CDR3 is CASSLAGHRPGELFF. The CDR3 bases are TGCGCCAGCAGCTTAGCGGGCCATCGCCCTGGGGAGCTGTTTTTT.

This clonotype was found many times. V is TRBV2 and J is TRBJ1-2, with a possible D match to TRBD1 (6 bases). This CDR3 region has 14 residues. Germline V CDR1 and CDR2: SNHLY, FYNNEI. Trimming shortened V by 5 bases and J by 7 bases, and 17 bases separated the two germline ends. The CDR3 sequence is CASSRGQMTGGYTF. CDR3 nucleotides: TGTGCCAGCAGTAGAGGACAGATGACTGGTGGCTACACCTTC.

There are many counts of this clonotype. The chain recombines TRBV5-1 with TRBJ2-7, with D maybe TRBD2 (6 bases). The CDR3 contains 16 residues. Between the trimmed V and J ends, which lost 4 bases and 1 base, there was a span of 18 bases. From germline, CDR1 is SGHRS and CDR2 YFSETQ. The chain's CDR3 is CASSPGGTARSYEQYF. The CDR3 region has the DNA TGCGCCAGCAGCCCCGGCGGGACGGCCCGATCCTACGAGCAGTACTTC. Filled out from reference TRBV5-1 and TRBJ2-7, the complete variable domain reads KAGVTQTPRYLIKTRGQQVTLSCSPISGHRSVSWYQQTPGQGLQFLFEYFSETQRNKGNFPGRFSGRQFSNSRSEMNVSTLELGDSALYLCASSPGGTARSYEQYFGPGTRLTVT.

This clonotype occurred a few times. This rearrangement joins TRBV3-1 to TRBJ2-5; no definite D call. Trimming took 5 bases from V and 5 from J, leaving 15 bases between them. The CDR3 runs 14 residues. CDR1 LGHDT and CDR2 YNNKEL come from the germline V gene (reference sequence). Written as DNA, the CDR3 is TGTGCCAGCAGCTTGATGGGTCGTAGGGAGACCCAGTACTTC. The encoded protein is CASSLMGRRETQYF.

This clonotype occurred a few times. The chain links TRBV11-2 to TRBJ1-2, with TRBD1 as a possible D gene (6 bases). Trimming cost V 1 base and J 3 bases, with 12 bases left between them. The germline CDR1 and CDR2 sequences are SGHAT and FQNNGV. This CDR3 is built from 15 residues. The CDR3 loop reads CASSLAGQNYYGYTF. Written as DNA, the CDR3 is TGTGCCAGCAGCTTAGCGGGACAAAACTACTATGGCTACACCTTC. The full variable domain, its missing parts supplied by reference TRBV11-2 and TRBJ1-2, is EAGVAQSPRYKIIEKRQSVAFWCNPISGHATLYWYQQILGQGPKLLIQFQNNGVVDDSQLPKDRFSAERLKGVDSTLKIQPAKLEDSAVYLCASSLAGQNYYGYTFGSGTRLTVV.

This clonotype was seen ten or more times. This chain connects TRBV20-1 to TRBJ2-5, with 9 positions matching TRBD2. J lost 2 bases, V lost 2 bases, and 0 bases had no gene match. Germline CDR1 reads DFQATT; CDR2 reads SNEGSKA (reference sequence). This CDR3 region has 13 residues. CDR3 loop: CSARLAGQETQYF. CDR3 nucleotide sequence: TGCAGTGCTAGACTAGCGGGGCAAGAGACCCAGTACTTC.

This clonotype showed up just a few times. V and J are TRBV5-6 and TRBJ2-1; 8 positions match TRBD1. This CDR3 has 16 amino acids. Germline V lookup: CDR1 SGHDT, CDR2 YYEEEE. With V trimmed by 0 bases and J by 6 bases, 8 bases remained unmatched. The CDR3 DNA is TGTGCCAGCAGCTTGGTCGGACAGGGTATAGTCAATGAGCAGTTCTTC. Translation gives CASSLVGQGIVNEQFF.

This clonotype appeared many times. The V and J genes are TRBV24-1 and TRBJ2-1, with D possibly TRBD1 on 5 matching bases. Trimming took 3 bases from V and 11 from J, leaving 13 bases between them. From germline, CDR1 is KGHDR and CDR2 SFDVKD. The CDR3 consists of 13 residues. In nucleotides, the CDR3 is TGTGCCACCAGTGATGGGGCCCGTGGGCAGCAGTTCTTC. Its protein product is CATSDGARGQQFF.

Only a few counts were recorded for this clonotype. The chain is built from TRBV6-2 or TRBV6-3 and TRBJ2-7; D is undetermined. The CDR3 spans 12 residues. Germline lookup yields CDR1 MNHEY and CDR2 SVGEGT. Trimming removed 5 bases from V and 6 bases from J, with 11 bases in between. The CDR3 DNA reads TGTGCCAGCAGTCGCCAGGATTCCGAGCAGTACTTC. Encoded protein: CASSRQDSEQYF.

The rearrangement uses TRBV4-1 and TRBJ1-5; D gene uncertain. The germline gives CDR1 MGHRA, CDR2 YSYEKL. The ends were cut back, 0 bases at V and 0 bases at J, with 9 bases in the middle. The CDR3 runs 16 residues. The CDR3 loop reads CASSQDLTSSNQPQHF. As DNA, the CDR3 is TGCGCCAGCAGCCAAGATTTGACTTCTAGCAATCAGCCCCAGCATTTT.

The chain recombines TRBV6-2 or TRBV6-3 with TRBJ1-5, with TRBD1 matching 7 bases. Germline V CDR1 and CDR2: MNHEY, SVGEGT. With 2 bases clipped from V and 6 bases from J, the junction kept 4 bases outside the gene matches. The CDR3 extends over 14 amino acids. CDR3 protein: CASSYGTDGQPQHF. The CDR3 nucleotides are TGTGCCAGCAGTTACGGGACAGACGGTCAGCCCCAGCATTTT.

The rearrangement links TRBV2 to TRBJ1-5, with D hard to call. The CDR3 has 14 amino acids. Trimming shortened V by 7 bases and J by 5 bases, and 15 bases separated the two germline ends. Germline CDR1 and CDR2: SNHLY and FYNNEI. The CDR3 sequence is CASNESTDDQPQHF. CDR3 DNA sequence: TGTGCCAGCAACGAGTCGACGGACGATCAGCCCCAGCATTTT.

This clonotype was recorded a few times. V gene TRBV30 combines with J gene TRBJ1-3; D remains ambiguous. The CDR3 consists of 13 residues. Per germline, CDR1 GTSNPN and CDR2 SVGIG (reference sequence). V lost 4 bases to trimming and J lost 0 bases, with 7 bases between them. The CDR3 DNA reads as TGTGCCTGGACACGAACCTCTGGAAACACCATATATTTT. It specifies CAWTRTSGNTIYF.

The chain uses TRBV5-6 and TRBJ1-2; tentatively, D is TRBD1 (5 bases). The CDR3 has 13 residues. Trimming took off 7 bases at V and 8 bases at J, with 18 bases between the two ends. Per germline, CDR1 SGHDT and CDR2 YYEEEE. CDR3 DNA sequence: TGTGCCAGCGGGTTGGGAGGGGCGCGAGGCTACACCTTC. Translated: CASGLGGARGYTF.